Following are 26 T cell receptor beta chains from one sample sequenced in a study of response to subunit inactivated influenza vaccine. TCRdb reprocessed the RT-PCR reads via MiXCR and lists one record per CDR3 protein. Of 500,000 to 750,000 distinct CDR3 sequences listed, 13% to 15% were seen once; the top ten hold around 10%. Sequenced here: PBMCs from blood, sampled 11 to 12 days after vaccination. The receptors were sampled from a man aged 45 to 65 who received an inactivated influenza vaccine.

This chain joins TRBV6-2 or TRBV6-3 and TRBJ2-3, with D possibly being TRBD2 (6 bases). CDR3 length: 13 amino acids. The V gene lost 2 bases and the J gene lost 11 bases, with 14 bases spanning the gap. Germline V gene sequence: CDR1 MNHEY, CDR2 SVGEGT. The CDR3 protein is CASSYTGSREQYF. The DNA for the CDR3 is TGTGCCAGCAGTTACACCGGGAGCCGAGAGCAGTATTTT.

This chain connects TRBV5-1 to TRBJ2-3; D possibly corresponds to TRBD1 (5 bases). Trimming took 0 bases from V and 5 from J, leaving 10 bases between them. The CDR3 covers 14 residues. CDR1 and CDR2 from the germline V gene are SGHRS and YFSETQ. The CDR3 sequence: CASSLEGWQDTQYF. CDR3 bases: TGCGCCAGCAGCTTGGAGGGGTGGCAAGATACGCAGTATTTT.

This clonotype was seen more than once but under ten times. This CDR3 is CASSYRGSGIFNEQFF. CDR3 bases: TGTGCCAGCAGTTACCGAGGTAGCGGGATTTTTAATGAGCAGTTCTTC. This chain uses TRBV6-2 or TRBV6-3 with TRBJ2-1; 8 bases are a match to TRBD2. This CDR3 region has 16 residues. V was clipped by 2 bases and J by 7 bases; unmatched bases: 10. Germline-derived CDR1 and CDR2 are MNHEY and SVGEGT.

This clonotype was seen at least ten times. This chain connects TRBV15 to TRBJ2-2; D remains unclear. The CDR3 sequence is 12 residues long. V lost 1 base, J lost 6 bases, and 3 bases lay in between. Germline V gene data show CDR1 as LNHNV and CDR2 as YYDKDF (reference sequence). CDR3 sequence (DNA): TGTGCCACCAGCAGAGCCTCCGGGGAGCTGTTTTTT. Translation: CATSRASGELFF.

Only a few counts were recorded for this clonotype. The V call is TRBV24-1, the J call TRBJ2-2; D is possibly TRBD2 (6 bases). This CDR3 has 15 amino acids. Germline-derived CDR1 and CDR2 are KGHDR and SFDVKD. V lost 5 bases to trimming and J lost 4 bases, with 13 bases between them. CDR3 nucleotides: TGTGCCACCAGTGGGCGACTAGTGGGCACCGGGGAGCTGTTTTTT. Protein: CATSGRLVGTGELFF.

V usage is TRBV20-1 and J usage is TRBJ1-4, with TRBD1 matching 9 bases. Germline V gives CDR1 DFQATT, CDR2 SNEGSKA (reference sequence). The CDR3 spans 15 residues. Trimming removed 5 bases from V and 8 bases from J; junction bases left unmatched: 12. In DNA, the CDR3 is TGCAGTGCTCCTAATTACAGGGGGCTCTCGGAAAAACTGTTTTTT. Its translation is CSAPNYRGLSEKLFF.

V gene TRBV28 combines with J gene TRBJ2-7, with TRBD1 identical over 9 bases. The length of the CDR3 is 14 residues. Trimming at V came to 3 bases and at J to 7 bases, leaving 7 bases not matched to a gene. Germline CDR1 is MDHEN and CDR2 is SYDVKM. The CDR3: CASSFSDRGLEQYF. As DNA, the CDR3 is TGTGCCAGCAGTTTTTCGGACAGGGGCTTAGAGCAGTACTTC.

The chain carries TRBV12-3 or TRBV12-4 and TRBJ2-7, with 11 bases that match TRBD2. The CDR3 sequence is 16 residues long. J lost 4 bases, V lost 6 bases, and 11 bases had no gene match. The DNA for the CDR3 is TGTGCCAGCAGGCCCACTAGCGGGAGTCCAGCGTACGAGCAGTACTTC. It codes for CASRPTSGSPAYEQYF.

The rearrangement uses TRBV14 and TRBJ2-7, with TRBD2 identical over 7 bases. V lost 1 base, J lost 2 bases, and 5 bases stayed unmatched. The CDR3 is made up of 15 amino acids. Germline CDR1 SGHDN, CDR2 FVKESK. CDR3 in DNA: TGTGCCAGCAGCCAAGTCGGGAGGCTGGCCTACGAGCAGTACTTC. This translates into CASSQVGRLAYEQYF.

This clonotype was counted between two and nine times. The chain joins TRBV7-2 to TRBJ2-3; 9 nucleotides line up with TRBD2. There are 15 residues in the CDR3. V trimming: 5 bases; J trimming: 2 bases; junction bases outside the gene matches: 5. Germline values: CDR1 SGHTA, CDR2 FQGNSA. Written as DNA, the CDR3 is TGTGCCAGCAGCGTACCTAGCGGGATCACAGATACGCAGTATTTT. Protein product: CASSVPSGITDTQYF.

J is TRBJ2-7 and V is TRBV6-5, with D possibly matching TRBD1 (5 bases). The CDR3 runs to 14 residues. V was shortened by 0 bases and J by 3 bases, with 9 bases between the two germline ends. Germline CDR1 is MNHEY and CDR2 is SVGAGI. In DNA form, the CDR3 reads TGTGCCAGCAGTTACTCAGACAGCGACTACGAGCAGTACTTC. Protein sequence: CASSYSDSDYEQYF.

Ten or more counts support this clonotype. The V gene is TRBV6-5, the J gene TRBJ2-3, with 7 bases fitting TRBD1. The CDR3 runs 14 residues. Losses at the gene ends were 2 bases for V and 6 bases for J; bases not matched to a gene: 5. Germline V CDR1 and CDR2: MNHEY, SVGAGI. The CDR3 sequence: CASSYRGRKDTQYF. DNA of the CDR3: TGTGCCAGCAGTTACAGGGGGCGCAAGGATACGCAGTATTTT.

This clonotype has just a few counts. The chain has TRBV7-9 and TRBJ1-2; D gene unclear. V was cut by 4 bases and J by 6 bases, with 9 bases left in between. The CDR3 extends over 12 amino acids. Per germline, CDR1 SEHNR and CDR2 FQNEAQ (reference sequence). The CDR3 DNA is TGTGCCAGCAGCTATAAGATGGATGGCTACACCTTC. It specifies CASSYKMDGYTF.

The chain uses TRBV28 and TRBJ2-1; TRBD2 aligns across 9 bases. The CDR3 spans 14 residues. The germline gives CDR1 MDHEN, CDR2 SYDVKM. J gave up 7 bases and V 5 bases, and 6 bases lay outside the gene matches. CDR3 nucleotide sequence: TGTGCCAGCAGTCATGGACTAGCGCATAATGAGCAGTTCTTC. Protein sequence: CASSHGLAHNEQFF.

This clonotype was recorded a few times. The chain has TRBV4-3 and TRBJ2-1, with 7 bases aligning to TRBD2. The CDR3 runs to 13 residues. Germline loops: CDR1 LGHNA, CDR2 YSLEER. Trimming cost V 4 bases and J 8 bases; bases outside gene matches: 5. The DNA of the CDR3 is TGCGCCAGCAGCCCATTGGGGGGGGATGAGCAGTTCTTC. It codes for CASSPLGGDEQFF.

This clonotype has more than one count but fewer than ten. V and J are TRBV4-3 and TRBJ2-1, with D unclear. The CDR3 sequence is 16 residues long. Trimming removed 0 bases from V and 0 bases from J, with 9 bases in between. Germline loops: CDR1 LGHNA, CDR2 YSLEER. The CDR3 DNA reads TGCGCCAGCAGCCAAGATTGGGTGGACTCCTACAATGAGCAGTTCTTC. Protein sequence: CASSQDWVDSYNEQFF.

In its sample, this clonotype was seen a few times. The chain links TRBV7-9 to TRBJ2-2, with D possibly TRBD2 on 6 matching bases. CDR1 is SEHNR, CDR2 FQNEAQ, per germline (reference sequence). The length of the CDR3 is 13 residues. The V end lost 8 bases, the J end lost 0 bases, and 7 bases lay between the germline ends. The CDR3 bases are TGTGCCAGCGGGAGGCCGAACACCGGGGAGCTGTTTTTT. It codes for CASGRPNTGELFF.

This chain connects TRBV12-3 or TRBV12-4 to TRBJ1-1, with D possibly matching TRBD1 (5 bases). V dropped 7 bases and J dropped 5 bases, with 14 bases sitting between them. The CDR3 is 13 residues long. The chain's CDR3 is CASTRQGWTEAFF. The CDR3 nucleotides are TGTGCCAGCACCCGGCAGGGCTGGACTGAAGCTTTCTTT.

The sample holds a few counts of this clonotype. V is TRBV20-1 and J is TRBJ1-6; TRBD1 is a possible D gene (6 bases). Trimming stripped 2 bases from V and 9 bases from J, with 14 bases between. There are 14 residues in the CDR3. The germline V gene has CDR1 DFQATT and CDR2 SNEGSKA (reference sequence). Written as DNA, the CDR3 is TGCAGTGCTAGATTGCAGGGGAATAGTTCACCCCTCCACTTT. It codes for CSARLQGNSSPLHF.

This chain joins TRBV4-3 and TRBJ1-1; maybe TRBD1 (5 bases). The length of the CDR3 is 15 residues. In germline, CDR1 is LGHNA, CDR2 YSLEER. With 4 bases removed from V and 1 base from J, the gap between germline ends came to 13 bases. The CDR3 sequence is CASSRTGDRNTEAFF. CDR3 DNA: TGCGCCAGCAGCCGGACGGGGGATCGGAACACTGAAGCTTTCTTT.

This clonotype has a handful of counts. The chain is built from TRBV7-2 and TRBJ2-7; 10 nucleotides agree with TRBD1. Looked up from germline, CDR1 is SGHTA and CDR2 is FQGNSA. The CDR3 is 14 residues long. The junction had 5 bases not matched to a gene; V was cut back by 4 bases and J by 5 bases. The CDR3 DNA sequence: TGTGCCAGCAGCTCACAAGGGACAGGGGACGAGCAGTACTTC. Translating gives CASSSQGTGDEQYF.

Only a few counts were recorded for this clonotype. The V and J genes are TRBV25-1 and TRBJ2-5; TRBD2 is a possible D gene (6 bases). The germline CDR1 and CDR2 sequences are MGHDK and SYGVNS. The ends were cut back, 1 base at V and 2 bases at J, with 11 bases in the middle. The CDR3 is 15 amino acids. The CDR3 DNA follows: TGTGCCAGCAGTGAATCTCTCGGGGGACAAGAGACCCAGTACTTC. This translates into CASSESLGGQETQYF.

The chain recombines TRBV7-9 with TRBJ2-1; TRBD1 matches at 10 bases. J gave up 9 bases and V 1 base, and 6 bases lay outside the gene matches. CDR3 length: 15 amino acids. Per germline, CDR1 SEHNR and CDR2 FQNEAQ (reference sequence). The CDR3 is CASSLGQGALIEQFF. Here the CDR3 DNA reads TGTGCCAGCAGCTTAGGACAGGGGGCGCTTATTGAGCAGTTCTTC.

This clonotype was picked up a small number of times. The V call is TRBV7-2, the J call TRBJ2-5, with D possibly matching TRBD1 (5 bases). The V and J ends lost 0 bases and 1 base respectively, with 12 bases between them. Germline values: CDR1 SGHTA, CDR2 FQGNSA. The CDR3 contains 16 residues. CDR3 residues: CASSLASGHVQETQYF. CDR3 coding DNA: TGTGCCAGCAGCTTAGCATCAGGACATGTCCAAGAGACCCAGTACTTC.

This clonotype appeared a few times. CDR3 sequence reads: CASMTVNTEAFF. In DNA, the CDR3 is TGTGCCAGCATGACGGTGAACACTGAAGCTTTCTTT. The chain carries TRBV6-2 or TRBV6-3 and TRBJ1-1, with D unclear. From germline, CDR1 is MNHEY and CDR2 SVGEGT. The CDR3 sequence is 12 residues long. V lost 7 bases to trimming and J lost 0 bases, with 6 bases between them.

This clonotype was detected only a few times. The chain joins TRBV4-3 to TRBJ1-1; unclear D gene. The CDR3 length is 14 residues. V dropped 6 bases and J dropped 1 base, with 12 bases sitting between them. Germline assignment: CDR1 LGHNA and CDR2 YSLEER. The CDR3 DNA is TGCGCCAGCAGAGCGGTGGGCGCGAACACTGAAGCTTTCTTT. It translates to CASRAVGANTEAFF.